These 30 T cell receptor beta chains originate from one sample sequenced in a study of OX40 agonist ivuxolimab in advanced cancers. Produced via immunoSEQ multiplex PCR; TCRdb's table is partial and in-frame only. The sample holds around 80,000 clones, roughly 91% seen once. Sequences were derived from CD4+ or CD8+ T cells sorted from blood, sampled in a trial of the OX40 agonist ivuxolimab. Source of these receptors: an adult with an advanced solid tumor such as melanoma, head and neck, liver or kidney cancer.

V is TRBV10-3 and J is TRBJ2-7; tentative D call: TRBD1 (6 bases). Trimming pared 5 bases from V and 6 bases from J, leaving 11 bases between. The CDR3 is 12 amino acids. The V gene's germline CDR1 is ENHRY and CDR2 SYGVKD. The CDR3 DNA reads TGTGCCATCAGTTTTACAGGGTTCGAGCAGTACGTC. This sequence encodes CAISFTGFEQYV.

The gene calls are TRBV30 and TRBJ1-1; maybe TRBD1 (5 bases). V was clipped by 5 bases and J by 7 bases, with 17 bases between them. There are 13 residues in the CDR3. Germline V gene sequence: CDR1 GTSNPN, CDR2 SVGIG (reference sequence). In nucleotides, the CDR3 is TGTGCCTGGGGAACGGGGGTTATAGGTGAAGCTTTCTTT. Its translation: CAWGTGVIGEAFF.

The rearrangement joins TRBV5-5 to TRBJ2-7; tentatively, D is TRBD1 (8 bases). Germline CDR1 is SGHKS and CDR2 is YYEKEE (reference sequence). Trimming pared 2 bases from V and 9 bases from J, leaving 18 bases between. The CDR3 contains 14 residues. The CDR3 is CASSFPQGGFGQYF. The CDR3 coding sequence is TGTGCCAGCAGCTTTCCACAGGGGGGGTTTGGGCAGTACTTC.

The chain joins TRBV7-3 to TRBJ2-5; a weak D match, TRBD1 (6 bases). Trimming removed 0 bases from V and 3 bases from J, with 11 bases in between. This CDR3 is built from 15 residues. Germline V gene sequence: CDR1 SGHTA, CDR2 FQGTGA. Written as DNA, the CDR3 is TGTGCCAGCAGCTTAACGCAAAACAGGGAAGAGACCCAGTACTTC. This translates into CASSLTQNREETQYF.

This clone was detected a few times. V gene TRBV18 combines with J gene TRBJ2-1; TRBD2 agrees at 9 bases. Germline V gene data show CDR1 as KGHSH and CDR2 as LQKENI. J lost 6 bases, V lost 2 bases, and 11 bases had no gene match. This CDR3 is 17 amino acids long. CDR3 DNA: TGTGCCAGCTCACCATACCTAGCGGGGCGACAAACCAATGAGCAGTTCTTC. This codes for CASSPYLAGRQTNEQFF.

Concerning this clone itself: This same CDR3 is encoded by further DNA sequences in the sample. V is TRBV28 and J is TRBJ1-5, with D perhaps TRBD1 (5 bases). The CDR3 extends over 15 amino acids. V was clipped by 1 base and J by 0 bases, with 7 bases between them. Germline CDR1 is MDHEN and CDR2 is SYDVKM. The CDR3 sequence is CASSLSGGSNQPQHF. CDR3 DNA sequence: TGTGCCAGCAGTTTATCTGGGGGTAGCAATCAGCCCCAGCATTTT.

CDR3 in amino acids: CASSLVGAGADTQYF. The CDR3 DNA follows: TGCGCCAGCAGCTTGGTCGGCGCGGGAGCAGATACGCAGTATTTT. V gene TRBV5-1 combines with J gene TRBJ2-3, with 7 bases lining up with TRBD2. CDR3 length: 15 amino acids. Germline-derived CDR1 and CDR2 are SGHRS and YFSETQ. J lost 4 bases, V lost 0 bases, and 5 bases had no gene match. Filled out from reference TRBV5-1 and TRBJ2-3, the complete variable domain reads KAGVTQTPRYLIKTRGQQVTLSCSPISGHRSVSWYQQTPGQGLQFLFEYFSETQRNKGNFPGRFSGRQFSNSRSEMNVSTLELGDSALYLCASSLVGAGADTQYFGPGTRLTVL.

V gene TRBV7-9 combines with J gene TRBJ1-1; TRBD1 might be the D (5 bases). This CDR3 contains 15 residues. Germline V gives CDR1 SEHNR, CDR2 FQNEAQ (reference sequence). Trimming cost V 0 bases and J 1 base, with 9 bases left between them. The CDR3 region is CASSLARQGNTEAFF. The CDR3 DNA reads TGTGCCAGCAGCTTAGCGCGGCAGGGGAACACTGAAGCTTTCTTT.

The chain recombines TRBV7-9 with TRBJ1-6, with a possible D match to TRBD1 (6 bases). The CDR3 totals 17 residues. The V gene lost 4 bases and the J gene lost 0 bases, with 13 bases spanning the gap. CDR1 and CDR2 from the germline V gene are SEHNR and FQNEAQ (reference sequence). CDR3 in DNA: TGTGCCAGCAGCTCCGCGGACAGAAGCTCCTATAATTCACCCCTCCACTTT. This translates into CASSSADRSSYNSPLHF.

The chain employs TRBV6-6 and TRBJ1-1, with a tentative D call TRBD1 (5 bases). V was clipped by 6 bases and J by 1 base, with 15 bases between them. CDR3 length equals 15 residues. In germline, CDR1 is MNHNY, CDR2 SVGAGI (reference sequence). In nucleotides, the CDR3 is TGTGCCAGCAGCTCGAGGGGTTCTGGGAACACTGAAGCTTTCTTT. Encoded protein: CASSSRGSGNTEAFF.

This rearrangement joins TRBV11-1 to TRBJ2-3; no clear D gene. Trimming took off 5 bases at V and 2 bases at J, with 11 bases between the two ends. This CDR3 has 14 amino acids. Germline assignment: CDR1 SGHAT and CDR2 FQDESV (reference sequence). This CDR3 reads CASSLLVVTDTQYF. The DNA of the CDR3 is TGTGCCAGCAGCCTTCTGGTGGTCACAGATACGCAGTATTTT. The full variable domain, completed using reference TRBV11-1 and TRBJ2-3, is EAEVAQSPRYKITEKSQAVAFWCDPISGHATLYWYRQILGQGPELLVQFQDESVVDDSQLPKDRFSAERLKGVDSTLKIQPAELGDSAMYLCASSLLVVTDTQYFGPGTRLTVL.

J is TRBJ2-3 and V is TRBV10-3; D may be TRBD2 (6 bases). Trimming took off 0 bases at V and 0 bases at J, with 10 bases between the two ends. CDR3 size: 16 residues. CDR1 ENHRY and CDR2 SYGVKD come from the germline V gene. The CDR3 region has the DNA TGTGCCATCAGTGAGTCCCTAGCGACTAGCACAGATACGCAGTATTTT. It translates to CAISESLATSTDTQYF.

This clone was seen just once. The chain couples TRBV7-9 to TRBJ2-3; D possibly corresponds to TRBD1 (6 bases). Germline-derived CDR1 and CDR2 are SEHNR and FQNEAQ (reference sequence). CDR3 size: 15 residues. Trimming removed 4 bases from V and 0 bases from J, with 11 bases in between. Here the CDR3 reads CASSSSGVSTDTQYF. The DNA for the CDR3 is TGTGCCAGCAGCTCGTCAGGGGTTAGCACAGATACGCAGTATTTT.

The chain combines TRBV11-2 with TRBJ1-2, with D unresolved. Germline lookup yields CDR1 SGHAT and CDR2 FQNNGV. The CDR3 contains 14 residues. Trimming removed 1 base at V and 8 bases at J, with 14 bases between. The CDR3 loop is CASSLGVLSVGYTF. In DNA form, the CDR3 reads TGTGCCAGCAGCTTAGGGGTCCTTTCGGTCGGCTACACCTTC. Complete variable domain (other parts from reference TRBV11-2 and TRBJ1-2): EAGVAQSPRYKIIEKRQSVAFWCNPISGHATLYWYQQILGQGPKLLIQFQNNGVVDDSQLPKDRFSAERLKGVDSTLKIQPAKLEDSAVYLCASSLGVLSVGYTFGSGTRLTVV.

This chain links TRBV9 with TRBJ2-5; no clear D. Germline loops: CDR1 SGDLS, CDR2 YYNGEE. The CDR3 sequence is 12 residues long. V was clipped by 4 bases and J by 5 bases, with 9 bases between them. Written as DNA, the CDR3 is TGTGCCAGCAGCTCCTCCCGGGAGACCCAGTACTTC. Residues: CASSSSRETQYF.

This rearrangement joins TRBV15 to TRBJ2-7; 13 bases fit TRBD2. This CDR3 has 18 amino acids. V lost 3 bases and J lost 2; bases outside the gene matches: 10. Germline V gene lookup returns CDR1 LNHNV and CDR2 YYDKDF (reference sequence). The chain's CDR3 is CATSRATPGLAGTYEQYF. In nucleotides, the CDR3 is TGTGCCACCAGCAGGGCTACCCCGGGACTAGCGGGAACCTACGAGCAGTACTTC.

The V gene is TRBV4-3, the J gene TRBJ2-1, with D unclear. V was trimmed by 4 bases and J by 5 bases, leaving 9 bases between them. In germline, CDR1 is LGHNA, CDR2 YSLEER. The CDR3 runs to 13 residues. The CDR3 nucleotides are TGCGCCAGCAGCCTTACAACTCACAATGAGCAGTTCTTC. The encoded protein is CASSLTTHNEQFF.

This clone appeared a few times. The chain combines TRBV5-4 with TRBJ1-2, with D uncertain. CDR1 SGHNT and CDR2 YYREEE come from the germline V gene (reference sequence). This CDR3 region has 13 residues. V lost 2 bases and J 4 bases, leaving 9 bases between the germline ends. Here the CDR3 reads CASSFGSRYGYTF. CDR3 nucleotides: TGTGCCAGCAGCTTCGGGAGCCGCTATGGCTACACCTTC.

In this sample, this clone turned up a few times. Written as DNA, the CDR3 is TGTGCCAGCAGCTTAAACAGGGGGTCGGACACTGAAGCTTTCTTT. This gives the protein CASSLNRGSDTEAFF. The chain has TRBV7-9 and TRBJ1-1; 8 bases line up with TRBD1. This CDR3 spans 15 amino acids. CDR1 SEHNR and CDR2 FQNEAQ come from the germline V gene (reference sequence). V was pared by 2 bases and J by 3 bases, with 5 bases of the junction left unmatched. Full variable domain (rest looked up from reference TRBV7-9 and TRBJ1-1): DTGVSQNPRHKITKRGQNVTFRCDPISEHNRLYWYRQTLGQGPEFLTYFQNEAQLEKSRLLSDRFSAERPKGSFSTLEIQRTEQGDSAMYLCASSLNRGSDTEAFFGQGTRLTVV.

The rearrangement links TRBV6-1 to TRBJ1-4; 11 bases line up with TRBD1. CDR1 MNHNS and CDR2 SASEGT come from the germline V gene. V shed 4 bases and J 8 bases; nucleotides not matched to a gene: 6. This CDR3 has 15 residues. The CDR3 region is CASSVGQGAGEKLFF. Here the CDR3 DNA reads TGTGCCAGCAGTGTAGGACAGGGGGCAGGAGAAAAACTGTTTTTT.

In DNA form, the CDR3 reads TGTGCCAGCAGTTTTCTTTTCGGACAGATAAACCCTCTCGAACAGTACGTC. It is translated as CASSFLFGQINPLEQYV. This rearrangement joins TRBV25-1 to TRBJ2-7; D might be TRBD1 (6 bases). Trimming stripped 5 bases from V and 10 bases from J, with 30 bases between. From germline, CDR1 is MGHDK and CDR2 SYGVNS. The CDR3 runs to 17 residues.

The V and J genes are TRBV5-4 and TRBJ2-3; TRBD2 matches 11 bases. Trimming took 4 bases from V and 0 from J; bases not matched to a gene: 1. Germline V CDR1 and CDR2: SGHNT, YYREEE (reference sequence). CDR3 length: 15 amino acids. This chain's CDR3 is CASSRTSGSTDTQYF. The CDR3 DNA is TGTGCCAGCAGCCGGACTAGCGGGAGCACAGATACGCAGTATTTT.

This clone was seen a single time. The rearrangement links TRBV29-1 to TRBJ1-1; D is unresolved. Germline V gene lookup returns CDR1 SQVTM and CDR2 ANQGSEA. There are 15 residues in the CDR3. The V and J ends lost 1 base and 0 bases respectively, with 12 bases between them. The CDR3 spells CSVEGEGVMNTEAFF. In DNA form, the CDR3 reads TGCAGCGTTGAAGGTGAGGGAGTAATGAACACTGAAGCTTTCTTT.

The V gene is TRBV21-1, the J gene TRBJ2-7. TRBV21-1 is a listed pseudogene. The CDR3 has 14 amino acids. The CDR3 here is CASSKEMSSYEQYV. The CDR3 coding sequence is TGTGCCAGCAGCAAAGAGATGAGCTCCTACGAGCAGTACGTC.

V gene TRBV7-6 combines with J gene TRBJ2-2, with D maybe TRBD1 (6 bases). Between the trimmed V and J ends, which lost 4 bases and 2 bases, there was a span of 11 bases. Per germline, CDR1 SGHVS and CDR2 FNYEAQ. This CDR3 has 15 amino acids. CDR3 sequence (DNA): TGTGCCAGCAGCTCACAGGGTCTTAACACCGGGGAGCTGTTTTTT. Translating gives CASSSQGLNTGELFF.

The chain joins TRBV5-7 to TRBJ2-7, with 11 bases fitting TRBD1. TRBV5-7 is given ORF status, its function remaining uncertain. The CDR3 is 14 residues long. With V trimmed by 3 bases and J by 3 bases, 2 bases remained unmatched. CDR3 nucleotides: TGTGCCAGCAGCTGGGACAGGGGGGACTACGAGCAGTACGTC. As protein: CASSWDRGDYEQYV.

The V and J genes are TRBV5-6 and TRBJ2-1; no definite D call. The CDR3 extends over 15 amino acids. V gave up 10 bases and J gave up 2 bases, with 19 bases separating them. CDR1 and CDR2 from the germline V gene are SGHDT and YYEEEE. This chain's CDR3 is CAASTEGRAYNEQFF. The CDR3, as DNA: TGTGCCGCCAGCACCGAAGGTAGAGCCTACAATGAGCAGTTCTTC.

The chain employs TRBV6-1 and TRBJ2-7; no firm D call. V lost 5 bases and J 4 bases, leaving 6 bases between the germline ends. The CDR3 loop spans 11 amino acids. Germline CDR1 MNHNS, CDR2 SASEGT. Here the CDR3 reads CASSTFYEQYV. The CDR3 bases are TGTGCCAGCAGTACCTTTTACGAGCAGTACGTC.

A single count supports this clone. This chain connects TRBV7-9 to TRBJ2-3; TRBD2 aligns across 8 bases. The CDR3 consists of 15 residues. With V trimmed by 1 base and J by 6 bases, 6 bases remained unmatched. The germline gives CDR1 SEHNR, CDR2 FQNEAQ (reference sequence). The CDR3 nucleotides are TGTGCCAGCAGCTTAGGCGCGGGAGGCCCTGATACGCAGTATTTT. Translated: CASSLGAGGPDTQYF.

The rearrangement uses TRBV4-2 and TRBJ1-2, with a weak D call TRBD1 (5 bases). The V end lost 5 bases, the J end lost 8 bases, and 18 bases lay between the germline ends. CDR1 is LGHNA and CDR2 is YNFKEQ in the germline V gene. This CDR3 contains 14 residues. CDR3 sequence (DNA): TGTGCCAGCAGCTTAGGGACCTCCTCACGGGGCTACACCTTC. Protein product: CASSLGTSSRGYTF.